This T cell receptor (beta chain) was recovered during a study of CD8 T cells in ankylosing spondylitis. A few counts support this clonotype. Germline assignment: CDR1 SNHLY and CDR2 FYNNEI. The V end was cut by 8 bases, the J end by 3 bases, with 14 bases between. The length of the CDR3 is 13 residues. TCRdb used MiXCR to reprocess the 5' RACE reads, holding one entry per CDR3 protein. The data show 150,000 to 200,000 distinct CDR3 sequences, roughly a third seen once. This TCR was recovered from a male donor with ankylosing spondylitis. Sample: synovial fluid, either unsorted or a sorted T cell fraction (not recorded which). The V and J genes are TRBV2 and TRBJ2-7, with D possibly matching TRBD2 (6 bases). The CDR3 sequence: CASVAGAGYEQYF. DNA for the CDR3: TGTGCCAGCGTGGCTGGAGCGGGCTACGAGCAGTACTTC.